Listed below are T cell receptor beta chains from one sample, sequenced in a study of T cell responses to AZD1222 COVID-19 vaccine. This table comes from immunoSEQ multiplex PCR, and its TCRdb copy is limited to in-frame clones, with some not included. The repertoire includes about 130,000 clones, 86% of them detected once, and more than 10% sits in the top ten. This specimen consisted of peripheral blood, obtained on day 0 of AZD1222 vaccination. The source of these receptors is an adult in good health. The CDR3 runs from the conserved cysteine through the conserved F or W. The D gene is left open where the match is weak. For some rows the clone size is stated as once, few or many, or as a class when expanded; others skip it.

j_call clone_size v_call d_call cdr3_aa cdr3_nt
TRBJ2-3 . TRBV6-5 TRBD1 CASSWLTGGSTDTQYF TGTGCCAGCAGTTGGCTGACAGGGGGAAGCACAGATACGCAGTATTTT
TRBJ1-1 few TRBV5-8 . CASSWFQGKAFF TGTGCCAGCAGCTGGTTTCAGGGGAAAGCTTTCTTT
TRBJ2-7 once TRBV27 TRBD1 CASSRQGALYEQYF TGTGCCAGTTCCCGGCAGGGGGCTTTGTACGAGCAGTACTTC
TRBJ2-1 few TRBV9 TRBD2 CASSSMGEGPDEQFF TGTGCCAGCAGCTCAATGGGGGAGGGCCCTGATGAGCAGTTCTTC
TRBJ1-2 . TRBV6-4 . CASSDSRKRYTF TGTGCCAGCAGTGACTCAAGGAAGCGCTACACCTTC
TRBJ1-1 . TRBV19 . CASSKRMQGGTEAFF TGTGCCAGTAGTAAAAGAATGCAGGGCGGCACTGAAGCTTTCTTT
TRBJ2-3 . TRBV5-5 . CASSLNTPSDTQYF TGTGCCAGCAGCTTGAACACCCCCTCAGATACGCAGTATTTT
TRBJ1-5 . TRBV24-1 . CATSRSNNQPQHF TGTGCCACCAGCCGGAGTAACAATCAGCCCCAGCATTTT
TRBJ2-2 once TRBV30 TRBD2 CAWKVAGTGELFF TGTGCCTGGAAGGTAGCGGGCACCGGGGAGCTGTTTTTT
TRBJ1-5 . TRBV10-3 . CAISESSGVVKPQHF TGTGCCATCAGTGAGTCGTCAGGGGTGGTTAAGCCCCAGCATTTT
TRBJ2-3 once TRBV5-1 . CASSPFAFGTSTDTQYF TGCGCCAGCAGCCCCTTTGCTTTCGGAACTAGCACAGATACGCAGTATTTT
TRBJ1-1 . TRBV19 . CASSIDPRGEAFF TGTGCCAGTAGTATAGATCCCAGGGGTGAAGCTTTCTTT
TRBJ1-5 . TRBV5-5 TRBD1 CASSTYGTENQPQHF TGTGCCAGCAGCACCTACGGGACAGAGAATCAGCCCCAGCATTTT
TRBJ2-5 . TRBV7-8 TRBD1 CASSAYPGQGKETQYF TGTGCCAGCAGCGCTTACCCTGGACAGGGGAAAGAGACCCAGTACTTC
TRBJ1-1 . TRBV4-1 . CASSPGVNTEAFF TGCGCCAGCAGTCCGGGGGTGAACACTGAAGCTTTCTTT
TRBJ1-1 once TRBV7-8 . CASSLNVGTEAFF TGTGCCAGCAGCTTAAATGTGGGCACTGAAGCTTTCTTT
TRBJ2-7 few TRBV9 TRBD1 CASSRTGTYEQYF TGTGCCAGCAGTCGGACAGGAACCTACGAGCAGTACTTC
TRBJ2-5 . TRBV5-1 . CASSLRDGQETQYF TGCGCCAGCAGCTTAAGAGACGGCCAAGAGACCCAGTACTTC
TRBJ2-5 . TRBV7-6 . CASSLAPGESETQYF TGTGCCAGCAGCTTAGCCCCGGGGGAGTCGGAGACCCAGTACTTC
TRBJ2-5 once TRBV5-8 TRBD2 CASSLYSGGSETQYF TGTGCCAGCAGCTTGTATAGCGGGGGATCTGAGACCCAGTACTTC
TRBJ1-6 once TRBV6-5 . CASGDRTNSPLHF TGTGCCAGCGGAGACAGGACAAATTCACCCCTCCACTTT
TRBJ1-5 . TRBV28 . CASTQGGVKGNQPQHF TGTGCCAGCACCCAAGGCGGGGTCAAGGGCAATCAGCCCCAGCATTTT
TRBJ2-7 . TRBV27 TRBD1 CASSAGTGTYEQYF TGTGCCAGCAGTGCCGGGACAGGGACCTACGAGCAGTACTTC
TRBJ1-3 few TRBV5-1 . CASNQGLSGNTIYF TGCGCCAGCAACCAGGGACTCTCTGGAAACACCATATATTTT
TRBJ2-1 . TRBV5-4 . CASSPSGLVYNEQFF TGTGCCAGCAGCCCGTCAGGTCTCGTCTACAATGAGCAGTTCTTC
TRBJ1-2 . TRBV4-2 . CASSPDRGSQGYTF TGTGCCAGCAGCCCAGATCGGGGGTCCCAGGGCTACACCTTC
TRBJ1-5 . TRBV5-6 . CASSASLDSNQPQHF TGTGCCAGCAGCGCATCGTTAGATAGCAATCAGCCCCAGCATTTT
TRBJ1-5 . TRBV2 TRBD1 CASSAGQHRNQPQHF TGTGCCAGCAGTGCGGGACAGCATCGGAATCAGCCCCAGCATTTT
TRBJ1-1 . TRBV6-5 . CASSYSRGWGDTEAFF TGTGCCAGCAGTTACTCCAGGGGATGGGGGGACACTGAAGCTTTCTTT
TRBJ1-1 . TRBV3-1/TRBV3-2 . CASSRGQNTEAFF TGTGCCAGCAGCAGGGGACAGAACACTGAAGCTTTCTTT
TRBJ1-1 . TRBV7-3 . CASSFLTGGEAFF TGTGCCAGCAGCTTTTTGACGGGGGGTGAAGCTTTCTTT
TRBJ2-1 . TRBV10-3 . CAISESGQSYNEQFF TGTGCCATCAGTGAGTCAGGACAGTCTTACAATGAGCAGTTCTTC
TRBJ2-7 . TRBV28 . CASTTWGTGSYEQYF TGTGCCAGCACCACTTGGGGCACAGGGTCCTACGAGCAGTACTTC
TRBJ2-7 once TRBV27 TRBD2 CASSPLVAGVYEQYF TGTGCCAGCAGCCCCTTGGTAGCGGGAGTATACGAGCAGTACTTC
TRBJ1-2 . TRBV19 TRBD1 CASRLTPGTGVYGYTF TGTGCCAGTAGACTTACCCCCGGGACAGGGGTTTATGGCTACACCTTC
TRBJ2-1 . TRBV28 . CASDPGAWRSEQFF TGTGCCAGCGACCCCGGGGCCTGGAGGAGTGAGCAGTTCTTC
TRBJ2-7 once TRBV4-1 . CASSQADDYEQYF TGCGCCAGCAGCCAAGCGGACGACTACGAGCAGTACTTC
TRBJ1-1 once TRBV6-4 . CASSGSGERGEAFF TGTGCCAGCAGCGGTTCGGGGGAGCGGGGGGAAGCTTTCTTT
TRBJ1-1 . TRBV25-1 . CASSQGWSHTEAFF TGTGCCAGCAGTCAGGGATGGAGCCACACTGAAGCTTTCTTT
TRBJ1-3 . TRBV18 TRBD1 CASSPRTGGRSGNTIYF TGTGCCAGCTCACCGCGGACAGGGGGCAGGTCTGGAAACACCATATATTTT
TRBJ1-2 . TRBV6-6 . CASSGQSYGYTF TGTGCCAGCAGTGGGCAGAGCTATGGCTACACCTTC
TRBJ2-7 . TRBV6-1 . CASSKARDSYEQYF TGTGCCAGCAGTAAAGCTAGGGATTCCTACGAGCAGTACTTC
TRBJ2-2 . TRBV6-2/TRBV6-3 . CASSYHLGGRPGELFF TGTGCCAGCAGTTACCACCTCGGGGGGCGCCCCGGGGAGCTGTTTTTT
TRBJ2-7 . TRBV4-2 TRBD1 CASSKETGSSYEQYF TGTGCCAGCAGCAAAGAGACAGGGAGCTCCTACGAGCAGTACTTC
TRBJ1-2 . TRBV23-1 . CASSHGRSYGYTF TGCGCCAGCAGTCACGGACGGAGCTATGGCTACACCTTC
TRBJ2-1 . TRBV6-5 TRBD1 CASSSERQGSYNEQFF TGTGCCAGCAGTTCCGAGCGACAGGGGTCCTACAATGAGCAGTTCTTC
TRBJ1-2 . TRBV29-1 . CSATSKQDSYGYTF TGCAGCGCCACATCGAAACAGGACAGCTATGGCTACACCTTC
TRBJ1-6 . TRBV2 . CASSGATTKNSPLHF TGTGCCAGCAGTGGGGCCACCACCAAGAATTCACCCCTCCACTTT
TRBJ2-7 . TRBV11-2 . CASSAYSDEQYF TGTGCCAGCTCCGCGTACAGCGACGAGCAGTACTTC
TRBJ1-4 . TRBV27 . CASSTTQLLATNEKLFF TGTGCCAGCAGTACCACGCAGTTATTGGCAACTAATGAAAAACTGTTTTTT
TRBJ1-2 . TRBV2 . CASSVEAGRYTF TGTGCCAGCAGTGTCGAGGCGGGCCGCTACACCTTC
TRBJ1-1 . TRBV7-9 . CASSFLPTGAMNTEAFF TGTGCCAGCAGCTTTCTCCCTACGGGAGCCATGAACACTGAAGCTTTCTTT
TRBJ1-5 . TRBV6-5 . CASSPPVPQHF TGTGCCAGCAGTCCACCGGTTCCCCAGCATTTT
TRBJ2-7 . TRBV3-1/TRBV3-2 TRBD2 CASSQSGGYPTYEQYF TGTGCCAGCAGCCAATCCGGGGGGTACCCTACCTACGAGCAGTACTTC
TRBJ1-6 . TRBV4-2 . CASSQEFGSPLHF TGTGCCAGCAGCCAAGAATTTGGTTCACCCCTCCACTTT
TRBJ2-7 few TRBV2 TRBD1 CASRNRDRGYEQYF TGTGCCAGCAGAAACCGGGACAGAGGGTACGAGCAGTACTTC